The sequence of this T cell receptor beta chain was determined in a study of human T cells and chemical hapten exposure. Germline V gene sequence: CDR1 KGHSH, CDR2 LQKENI. V trimming: 3 bases; J trimming: 7 bases; junction bases outside the gene matches: 2. This CDR3 contains 13 residues. This clonotype was found a few times. The time point is: patch test 1, 2 weeks after DPC sensitization. The treatment here: therapeutic diphenylcyclopropenone sensitization with weekly scalp DPC. One entry per CDR3 protein results from TCRdb running MiXCR on the RACE reads. This table holds about 120,000 distinct CDR3 sequences, about an eighth found once.

The genes are TRBV18 and TRBJ1-4; TRBD1 agrees at 7 bases. The sequence was obtained from a woman between 45 and 60 years old with alopecia areata. Some clones in this sample may be carry-over from other donors' samples. The source material was whole blood, sampled in connection with sensitization to the hapten diphenylcyclopropenone (DPC). The CDR3 sequence: CASSPDRSEKLFF. The CDR3 DNA is TGTGCCAGCTCACCGGACAGGAGTGAAAAACTGTTTTTT.